The T cell receptor beta chain described here comes from a study of OX40 agonist ivuxolimab in advanced cancers. Study details: Partial responses were achieved by three patients, of whom one had hepatocellular carcinoma and two had cutaneous melanoma. The study's findings and limits: Antigen specificity remained undetermined for the expanded peripheral T cells. Dose levels from 0.1 to 3.0 mg/kg saw CD4+ and CD8+ blood T cells expand clonally by week 6.

The germline V gene has CDR1 MDHEN and CDR2 SYDVKM. Trimming left V 5 bases short and J 2 bases short, with 13 bases between. CDR3 length: 16 residues. The data were produced by immunoSEQ multiplex PCR, yet TCRdb's version contains in-frame clones alone and is incomplete. This repertoire shows some 63,000 clones, 87% found once; its top ten account for over 5%. To note about this clone: What it recognizes is unknown.

Enrollment shut out patients with autoimmune disease history or systemic immunosuppression. Sequenced material: CD4+ or CD8+ T cells sorted from blood, taken in a trial of the OX40 agonist ivuxolimab. This clonotype was sampled from an adult with an advanced solid tumor such as melanoma, head and neck, liver or kidney cancer. This chain connects TRBV28 to TRBJ2-6; D unclear. The CDR3 DNA is TGTGCCAGCAGTCAGACAAGAACGGCTGGGGCCAACGTCCTGACTTTC. Translating it yields CASSQTRTAGANVLTF.